This T cell receptor (beta chain) was captured in a study of cytomegalovirus exposure and HLA in healthy donors. PCR involved 60 Vbeta and 13 Jbeta primers. Repertoires were generated with immunoSEQ multiplex PCR, while TCRdb's copy carries only in-frame clones and drops some. The table records about 140,000 clones, roughly 87% of them present only once. The V gene's germline CDR1 is GTSNPN and CDR2 SVGIG (reference sequence). With 4 bases removed from V and 6 bases from J, the gap between germline ends came to 15 bases. This CDR3 has 13 amino acids. This clonotype was sampled from a middle-aged woman in good health and CMV-seronegative. The chain uses TRBV30 and TRBJ1-1; D remains ambiguous. Sequenced material: PBMCs. CDR3 protein: CAWTQPRRAEAFF. CDR3 DNA sequence: TGTGCCTGGACCCAACCGCGCCGGGCTGAAGCTTTCTTT. The complete variable domain, with remaining parts taken from reference TRBV30 and TRBJ1-1, reads SQTIHQWPATLVQPVGSPLSLECTVEGTSNPNLYWYRQAAGRGLQLLFYSVGIGQISSEVPQNLSASRPQDRQFILSSKKLLLSDSGFYLCAWTQPRRAEAFFGQGTRLTVV.